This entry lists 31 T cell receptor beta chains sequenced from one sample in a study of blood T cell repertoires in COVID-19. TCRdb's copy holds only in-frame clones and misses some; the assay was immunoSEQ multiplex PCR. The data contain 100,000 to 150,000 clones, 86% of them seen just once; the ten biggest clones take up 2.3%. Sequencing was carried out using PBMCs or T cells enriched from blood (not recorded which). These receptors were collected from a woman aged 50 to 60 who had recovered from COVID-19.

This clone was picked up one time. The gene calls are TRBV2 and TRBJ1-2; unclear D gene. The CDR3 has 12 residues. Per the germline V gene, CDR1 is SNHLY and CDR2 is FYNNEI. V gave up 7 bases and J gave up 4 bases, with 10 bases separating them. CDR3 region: CASTAAFYGYTF. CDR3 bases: TGTGCCAGCACGGCGGCATTCTATGGCTACACCTTC.

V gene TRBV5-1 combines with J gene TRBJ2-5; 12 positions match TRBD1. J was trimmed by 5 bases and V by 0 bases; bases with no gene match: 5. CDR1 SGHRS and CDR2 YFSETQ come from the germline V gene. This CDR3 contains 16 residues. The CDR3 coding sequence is TGCGCCAGCAGCTTGGCGGGGACAGGGGGCCGGGAGACCCAGTACTTC. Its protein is CASSLAGTGGRETQYF.

The CDR3 nucleotides read TGCAGCGTTGTACAGGGGGGCACTGAAGCTTTCTTT. It yields the protein CSVVQGGTEAFF. This sequence joins TRBV29-1 and TRBJ1-1; the match to TRBD1 covers 8 bases. Germline V gives CDR1 SQVTM, CDR2 ANQGSEA. Trimming at V came to 4 bases and at J to 4 bases, leaving 2 bases not matched to a gene. This CDR3 region has 12 residues.

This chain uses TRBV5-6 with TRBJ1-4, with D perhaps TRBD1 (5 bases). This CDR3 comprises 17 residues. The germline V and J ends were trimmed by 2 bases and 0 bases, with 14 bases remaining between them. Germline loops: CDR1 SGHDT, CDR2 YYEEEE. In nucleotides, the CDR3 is TGTGCCAGCAGCTTAATGGGGCAGGTAGCAACTAATGAAAAACTGTTTTTT. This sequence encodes CASSLMGQVATNEKLFF.

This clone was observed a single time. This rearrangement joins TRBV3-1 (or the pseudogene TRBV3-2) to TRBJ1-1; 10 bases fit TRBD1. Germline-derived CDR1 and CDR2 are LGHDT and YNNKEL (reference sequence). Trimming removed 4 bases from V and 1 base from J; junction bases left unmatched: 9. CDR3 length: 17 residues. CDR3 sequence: CASSPHRDRGPNTEAFF. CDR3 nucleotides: TGTGCCAGCAGCCCTCACCGGGACAGGGGCCCGAACACTGAAGCTTTCTTT.

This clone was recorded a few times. This CDR3 is CAAARGRDEQYF. In DNA form, the CDR3 reads TGTGCCGCGGCCCGGGGGAGGGACGAGCAGTACTTC. The V gene is TRBV10-3, the J gene TRBJ2-7, with TRBD2 identical over 7 bases. J lost 5 bases, V lost 11 bases, and 9 bases had no gene match. The germline V gene has CDR1 ENHRY and CDR2 SYGVKD. The CDR3 is made up of 12 amino acids.

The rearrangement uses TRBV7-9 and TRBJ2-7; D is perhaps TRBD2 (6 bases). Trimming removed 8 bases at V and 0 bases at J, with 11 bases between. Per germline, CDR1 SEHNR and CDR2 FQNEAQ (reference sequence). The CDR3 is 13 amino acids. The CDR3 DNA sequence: TGTGCCAGCGGACTAACTTACTCCTACGAGCAGTACTTC. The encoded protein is CASGLTYSYEQYF.

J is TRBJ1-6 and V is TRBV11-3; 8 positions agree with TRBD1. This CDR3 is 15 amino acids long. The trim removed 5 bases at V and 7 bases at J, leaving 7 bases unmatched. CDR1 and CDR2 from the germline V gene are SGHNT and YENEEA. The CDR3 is CASSPRPGGNSPLHF. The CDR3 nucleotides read TGTGCCAGCAGCCCCCGGCCAGGGGGCAATTCACCCCTCCACTTT. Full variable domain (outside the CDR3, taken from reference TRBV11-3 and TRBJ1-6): EAGVVQSPRYKIIEKKQPVAFWCNPISGHNTLYWYLQNLGQGPELLIRYENEEAVDDSQLPKDRFSAERLKGVDSTLKIQPAELGDSAVYLCASSPRPGGNSPLHFGNGTRLTVT.

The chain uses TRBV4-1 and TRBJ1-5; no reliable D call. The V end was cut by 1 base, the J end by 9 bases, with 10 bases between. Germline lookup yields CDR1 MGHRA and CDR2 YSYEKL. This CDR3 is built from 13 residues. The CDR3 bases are TGCGCCAGCAGCCAAGGCCCCACAAGGCCCCAGCATTTT. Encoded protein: CASSQGPTRPQHF.

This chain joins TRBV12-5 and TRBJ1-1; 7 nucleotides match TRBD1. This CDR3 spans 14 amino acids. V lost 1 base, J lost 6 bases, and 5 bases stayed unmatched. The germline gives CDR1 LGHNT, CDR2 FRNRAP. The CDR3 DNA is TGTGCTAGTGGTTTGGGGACCCAGGGGGCTGAAGCTTTCTTT. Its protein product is CASGLGTQGAEAFF.

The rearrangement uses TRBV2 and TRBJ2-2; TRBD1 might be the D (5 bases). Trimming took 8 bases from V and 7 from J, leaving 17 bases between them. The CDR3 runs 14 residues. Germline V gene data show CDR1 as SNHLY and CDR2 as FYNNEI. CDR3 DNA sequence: TGTGCCAGCCGATTTCAGGGATCGAGCGGGGAGCTGTTTTTT. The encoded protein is CASRFQGSSGELFF.

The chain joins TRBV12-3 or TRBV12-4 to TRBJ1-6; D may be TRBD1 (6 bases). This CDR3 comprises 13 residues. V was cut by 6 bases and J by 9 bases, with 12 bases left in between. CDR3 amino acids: CASRPQGISPLHF. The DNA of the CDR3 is TGTGCCAGCAGACCCCAGGGGATTTCACCCCTCCACTTT.

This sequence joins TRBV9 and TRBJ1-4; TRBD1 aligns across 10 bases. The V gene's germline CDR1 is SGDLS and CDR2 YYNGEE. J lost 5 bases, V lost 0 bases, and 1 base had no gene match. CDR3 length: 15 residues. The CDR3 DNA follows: TGTGCCAGCAGCGTAGAGGGACAGGGGAATGAAAAACTGTTTTTT. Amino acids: CASSVEGQGNEKLFF. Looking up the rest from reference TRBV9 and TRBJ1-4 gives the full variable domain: DSGVTQTPKHLITATGQRVTLRCSPRSGDLSVYWYQQSLDQGLQFLIQYYNGEERAKGNILERFSAQQFPDLHSELNLSSLELGDSALYFCASSVEGQGNEKLFFGSGTQLSVL.

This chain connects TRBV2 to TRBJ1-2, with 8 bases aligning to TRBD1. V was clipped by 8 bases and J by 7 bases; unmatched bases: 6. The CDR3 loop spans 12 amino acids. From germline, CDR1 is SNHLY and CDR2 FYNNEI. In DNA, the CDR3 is TGTGCCAGCGCCTCAGGGGGCGGTGGCTACACCTTC. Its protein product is CASASGGGGYTF.

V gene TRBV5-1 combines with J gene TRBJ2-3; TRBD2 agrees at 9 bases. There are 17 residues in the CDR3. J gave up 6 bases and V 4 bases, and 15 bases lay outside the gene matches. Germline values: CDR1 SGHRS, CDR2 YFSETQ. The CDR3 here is CASSPGWRGGATDTQYF. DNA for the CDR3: TGCGCCAGCAGCCCCGGATGGCGCGGGGGGGCGACGGATACGCAGTATTTT.

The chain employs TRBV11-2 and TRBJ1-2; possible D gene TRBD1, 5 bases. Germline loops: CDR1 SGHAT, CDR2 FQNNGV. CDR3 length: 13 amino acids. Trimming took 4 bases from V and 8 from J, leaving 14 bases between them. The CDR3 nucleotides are TGTGCCAGCAGCTCCCTCAGGGTGAGGGGCTACACCTTC. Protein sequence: CASSSLRVRGYTF.

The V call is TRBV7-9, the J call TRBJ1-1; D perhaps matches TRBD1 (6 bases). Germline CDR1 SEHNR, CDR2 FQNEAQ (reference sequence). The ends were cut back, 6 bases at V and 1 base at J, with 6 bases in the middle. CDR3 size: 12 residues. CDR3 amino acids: CASRQGNTEAFF. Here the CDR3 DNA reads TGTGCCAGCAGACAGGGGAACACTGAAGCTTTCTTT.

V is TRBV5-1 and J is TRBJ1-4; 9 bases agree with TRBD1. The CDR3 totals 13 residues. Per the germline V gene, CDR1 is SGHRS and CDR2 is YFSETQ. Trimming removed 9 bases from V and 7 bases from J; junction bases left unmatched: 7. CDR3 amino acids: CATSSGQGEKLFF. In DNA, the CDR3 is TGCGCCACAAGTTCGGGACAGGGTGAAAAACTGTTTTTT.

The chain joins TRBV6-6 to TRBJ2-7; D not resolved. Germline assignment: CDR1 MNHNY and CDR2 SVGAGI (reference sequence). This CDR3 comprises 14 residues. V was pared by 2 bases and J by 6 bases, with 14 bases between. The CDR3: CASSYELVESEQYF. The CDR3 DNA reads TGTGCCAGCAGTTACGAGTTAGTTGAGTCCGAGCAGTACTTC.

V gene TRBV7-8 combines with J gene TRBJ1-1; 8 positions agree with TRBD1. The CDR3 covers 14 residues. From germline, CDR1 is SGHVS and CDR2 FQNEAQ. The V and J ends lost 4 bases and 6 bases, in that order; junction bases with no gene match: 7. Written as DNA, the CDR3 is TGTGCCAGCAGCTGGACAGGGAGGAAAGCTGAAGCTTTCTTT. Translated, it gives CASSWTGRKAEAFF.

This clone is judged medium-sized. CDR3 sequence: CASSQKMGLNSPLHF. In DNA form, the CDR3 reads TGTGCCAGCAGCCAAAAGATGGGCCTTAATTCACCCCTCCACTTT. V is TRBV16 and J is TRBJ1-6; D is uncertain. CDR3 length equals 15 residues. Germline CDR1 is KGHSY and CDR2 is FQNENV. With 2 bases removed from V and 6 bases from J, the gap between germline ends came to 11 bases.

CDR3 region: CASSADISQETQYF. CDR3 bases: TGTGCCAGCAGCGCCGACATATCCCAAGAGACCCAGTACTTC. V is TRBV9 and J is TRBJ2-5; no firm D call. CDR1 and CDR2 (germline): SGDLS, YYNGEE. The V end lost 3 bases, the J end lost 1 base, and 10 bases lay between the germline ends. The length of the CDR3 is 14 residues.

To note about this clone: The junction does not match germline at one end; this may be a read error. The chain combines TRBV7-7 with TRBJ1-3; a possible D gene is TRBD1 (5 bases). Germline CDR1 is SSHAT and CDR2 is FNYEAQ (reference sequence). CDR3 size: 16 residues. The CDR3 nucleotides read TGTGCTAGCAGCTTAGGGGCAGGTTTTGGAGGAAACACCATATATTTT. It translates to CASSLGAGFGGNTIYF.

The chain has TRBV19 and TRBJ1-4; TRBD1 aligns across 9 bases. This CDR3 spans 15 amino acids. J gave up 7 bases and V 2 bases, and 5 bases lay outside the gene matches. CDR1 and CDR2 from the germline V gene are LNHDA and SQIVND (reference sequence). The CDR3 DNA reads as TGTGCCAGTAGTATAACTCGGACAGGGGTTGAAAAACTGTTTTTT. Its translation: CASSITRTGVEKLFF.

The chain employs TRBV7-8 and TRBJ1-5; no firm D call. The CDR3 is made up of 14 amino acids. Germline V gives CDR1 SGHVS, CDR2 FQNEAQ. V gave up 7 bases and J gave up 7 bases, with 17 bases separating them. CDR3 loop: CASTAGLLAQPQHF. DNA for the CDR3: TGTGCCAGCACCGCCGGACTTTTGGCACAGCCCCAGCATTTT.

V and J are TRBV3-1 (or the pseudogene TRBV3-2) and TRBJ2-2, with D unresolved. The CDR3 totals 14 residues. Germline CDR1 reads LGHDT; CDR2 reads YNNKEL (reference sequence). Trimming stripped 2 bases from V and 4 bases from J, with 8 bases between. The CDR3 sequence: CASSQQTFTGELFF. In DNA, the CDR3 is TGTGCCAGCAGCCAACAAACATTCACCGGGGAGCTGTTTTTT.

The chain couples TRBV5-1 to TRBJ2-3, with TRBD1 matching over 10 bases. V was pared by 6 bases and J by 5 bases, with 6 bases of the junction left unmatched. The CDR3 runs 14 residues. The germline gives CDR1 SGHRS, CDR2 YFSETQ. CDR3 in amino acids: CASTRQGARDTQYF. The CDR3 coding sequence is TGCGCCAGCACCAGACAGGGGGCGAGAGATACGCAGTATTTT.

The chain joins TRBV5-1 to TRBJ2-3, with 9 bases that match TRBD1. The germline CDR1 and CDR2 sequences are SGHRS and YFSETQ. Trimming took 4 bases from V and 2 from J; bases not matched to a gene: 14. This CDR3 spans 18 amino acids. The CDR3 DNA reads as TGCGCCAGCAGCGGGCTAGTCCCGGGACAGGGTACCACAGATACGCAGTATTTT. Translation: CASSGLVPGQGTTDTQYF.

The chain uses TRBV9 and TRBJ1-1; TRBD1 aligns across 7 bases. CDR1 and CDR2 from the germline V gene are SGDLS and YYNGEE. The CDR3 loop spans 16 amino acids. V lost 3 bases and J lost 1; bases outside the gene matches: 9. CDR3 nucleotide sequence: TGTGCCAGCAGCGCCGTTCCTCGGGACAGGAACACTGAAGCTTTCTTT. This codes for CASSAVPRDRNTEAFF.

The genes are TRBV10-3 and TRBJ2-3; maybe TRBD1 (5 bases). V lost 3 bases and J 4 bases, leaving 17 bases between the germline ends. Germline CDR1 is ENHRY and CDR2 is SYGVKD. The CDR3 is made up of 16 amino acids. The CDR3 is CAISDLADTKADTQYF. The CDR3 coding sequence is TGTGCCATCAGTGATCTTGCGGACACTAAAGCAGATACGCAGTATTTT.

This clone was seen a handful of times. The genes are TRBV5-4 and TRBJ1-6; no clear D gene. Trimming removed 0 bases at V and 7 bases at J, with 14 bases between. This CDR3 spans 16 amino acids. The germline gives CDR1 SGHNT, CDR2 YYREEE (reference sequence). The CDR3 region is CASSLASGRLNSPLHF. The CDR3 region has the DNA TGTGCCAGCAGCTTGGCTTCGGGAAGGCTGAATTCACCCCTCCACTTT. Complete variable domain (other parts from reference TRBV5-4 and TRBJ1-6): ETGVTQSPTHLIKTRGQQVTLRCSSQSGHNTVSWYQQALGQGPQFIFQYYREEENGRGNFPPRFSGLQFPNYSSELNVNALELDDSALYLCASSLASGRLNSPLHFGNGTRLTVT.